This T cell receptor (beta chain) was captured in a study of Ad26.COV2.S vaccination and SARS-CoV-2 variants. Regarding treatment: around 19 received Ad26.COV2.S at low or high dose, single or two shots; a few received placebo; per-sample allocation not given. The investigators took samples on day 63 after the first vaccine or placebo injection. TCRdb keeps only in-frame clones here, not all; method: immunoSEQ multiplex PCR. The sample includes about 350,000 clones, roughly 81% seen only once; the top ten take 3% to 4%. CDR1 KGHSH and CDR2 LQKENI come from the germline V gene. Trimming pared 4 bases from V and 1 base from J, leaving 10 bases between. The CDR3 is made up of 14 amino acids.

The sample consisted of peripheral blood, taken in a trial of Ad26.COV2.S vaccine versus placebo. The chain is built from TRBV18 and TRBJ1-1, with D hard to call. This TCR was sampled from a person aged 18 to 59 who received the Ad26.COV2.S COVID-19 vaccine or a placebo. In DNA form, the CDR3 reads TGTGCCAGCTCACGTCGGAGCACGAACACTGAAGCTTTCTTT. Translation: CASSRRSTNTEAFF.